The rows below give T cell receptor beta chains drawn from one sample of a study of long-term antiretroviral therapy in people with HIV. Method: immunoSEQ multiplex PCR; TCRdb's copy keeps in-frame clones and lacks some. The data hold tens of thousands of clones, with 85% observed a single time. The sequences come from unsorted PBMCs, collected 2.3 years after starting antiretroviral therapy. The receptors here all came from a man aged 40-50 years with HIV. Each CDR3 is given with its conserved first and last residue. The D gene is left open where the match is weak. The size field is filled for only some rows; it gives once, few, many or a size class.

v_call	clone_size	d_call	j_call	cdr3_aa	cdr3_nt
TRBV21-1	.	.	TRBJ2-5	CASNTGPGTQYF	TGTGCCAGCAACACAGGACCGGGGACCCAGTACTTC
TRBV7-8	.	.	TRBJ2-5	CASSDVGRQETQYF	TGTGCCAGCAGCGACGTGGGGCGGCAAGAGACCCAGTACTTC
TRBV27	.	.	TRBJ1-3	CASSLSWADSGNTIYF	TGTGCCAGCAGTTTATCGTGGGCTGACTCTGGAAACACCATATATTTT
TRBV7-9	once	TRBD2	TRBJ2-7	CAISSGSFYEQYF	TGTGCCATCTCTAGCGGGAGCTTCTACGAGCAGTACTTC
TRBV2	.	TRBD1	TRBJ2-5	CASRTGQVAETQYF	TGTGCCAGCAGGACGGGACAGGTGGCGGAGACCCAGTACTTC
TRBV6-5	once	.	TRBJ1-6	CASSYGRSSYNSPLHF	TGTGCCAGCAGTTACGGTCGGAGCTCCTATAATTCACCCCTCCACTTT
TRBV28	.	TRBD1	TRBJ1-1	CASSLSLDVVTGGPEAFF	TGTGCCAGCAGTCTTAGTTTGGATGTGGTGACAGGGGGGCCTGAAGCTTTCTTT
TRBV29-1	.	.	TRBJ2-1	CSVGGAEQFF	TGCAGCGTGGGGGGGGCTGAGCAGTTCTTC
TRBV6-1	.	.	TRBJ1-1	CASSEPGNTEAFF	TGTGCCAGCAGTGAGCCCGGGAACACTGAAGCTTTCTTT
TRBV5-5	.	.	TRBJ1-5	CASSAGTANQPQHF	TGTGCCAGCAGCGCCGGGACGGCCAATCAGCCCCAGCATTTT
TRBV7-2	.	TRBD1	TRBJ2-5	CASSSYRDRALGRETQYF	TGTGCCAGCAGCTCGTACCGGGACAGAGCCCTTGGGAGAGAGACCCAGTACTTC
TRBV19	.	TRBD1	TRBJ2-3	CASSPGTGVRTDTQYF	TGTGCCAGTAGTCCCGGGACAGGGGTTCGCACAGATACGCAGTATTTT
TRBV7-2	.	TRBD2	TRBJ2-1	CASSLVASGSTYNEQFF	TGTGCCAGCAGCTTGGTTGCAAGCGGGAGCACCTACAATGAGCAGTTCTTC
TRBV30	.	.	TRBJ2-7	CAWSSGSSYYSEQYF	TGTGCCTGGAGTTCAGGGTCCAGTTACTACTCCGAGCAGTACTTC
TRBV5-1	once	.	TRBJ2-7	CASSFRGSWDEQYF	TGCGCCAGCAGCTTCAGGGGTTCTTGGGACGAGCAGTACTTC
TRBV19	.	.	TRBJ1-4	CASSIGEELFF	TGTGCCAGTAGTATTGGGGAAGAACTGTTTTTT
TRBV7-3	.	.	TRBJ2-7	CASRSLEGSYEQYF	TGTGCCAGCAGGTCCCTTGAAGGCTCCTACGAGCAGTACTTC
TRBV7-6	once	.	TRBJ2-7	CASSPQKGAYEQYF	TGTGCCAGCAGCCCCCAAAAGGGCGCCTACGAGCAGTACTTC
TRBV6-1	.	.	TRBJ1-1	CASSEVEGSHTEAFF	TGTGCCAGCAGTGAAGTGGAGGGGTCCCACACTGAAGCTTTCTTT
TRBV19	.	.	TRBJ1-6	CASSRGQPWDGGPLHF	TGTGCCAGTAGTAGAGGACAGCCCTGGGACGGTGGGCCCCTCCACTTT
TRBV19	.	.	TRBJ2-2	CASSTPLGTGELFF	TGTGCCAGTAGTACCCCACTGGGAACCGGGGAGCTGTTTTTT
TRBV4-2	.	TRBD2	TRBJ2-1	CASSQDEVAGGPYNEQFF	TGTGCCAGCAGCCAAGATGAGGTAGCGGGGGGGCCCTACAATGAGCAGTTCTTC